Below are 8 T cell receptor beta chains sequenced from a single sample in a study of blood T cell repertoires in COVID-19. Method: immunoSEQ multiplex PCR; TCRdb's copy keeps in-frame clones and lacks some. The repertoire holds fewer than 80,000 clones, with more than 90% as singletons. The specimen was peripheral blood. These receptors were taken from a human donor in a cohort sampled during active COVID-19.

V is TRBV25-1 and J is TRBJ1-6, with D possibly being TRBD1 (6 bases). Germline CDR1 is MGHDK and CDR2 is SYGVNS. The CDR3 is 14 amino acids. The V end lost 9 bases, the J end lost 6 bases, and 15 bases lay between the germline ends. The CDR3 region is CASRRDTSNSPLHF. In nucleotides, the CDR3 is TGTGCCAGTCGACGGGACACCAGTAATTCACCCCTCCACTTT. The variable domain in full, completed from reference TRBV25-1 and TRBJ1-6, reads EADIYQTPRYLVIGTGKKITLECSQTMGHDKMYWYQQDPGMELHLIHYSYGVNSTEKGDLSSESTVSRIRTEHFPLTLESARPSHTSQYLCASRRDTSNSPLHFGNGTRLTVT.

This clone was seen once. This sequence joins TRBV30 and TRBJ2-7; maybe TRBD1 (6 bases). V was shortened by 1 base and J by 3 bases, with 16 bases between the two germline ends. Germline-derived CDR1 and CDR2 are GTSNPN and SVGIG (reference sequence). The CDR3 consists of 15 residues. Here the CDR3 DNA reads TGTGCCTGGAGTGGGAACAGGGTAACCCTCTACGAGCAGTACTTC. Its translation: CAWSGNRVTLYEQYF.

This clone was recorded only once. The chain couples TRBV20-1 to TRBJ2-7, with 9 bases that match TRBD2. Germline loops: CDR1 DFQATT, CDR2 SNEGSKA (reference sequence). V shed 3 bases, J shed 0 bases, and the junction held 3 bases outside the gene matches. This CDR3 is 14 amino acids long. The CDR3 DNA reads TGCAGTGCTAGTAGACTAGCGGCCTCCTACGAGCAGTACTTC. Translating it yields CSASRLAASYEQYF.

The chain is built from TRBV11-3 and TRBJ2-7; a possible D gene is TRBD2 (6 bases). This CDR3 contains 16 residues. V lost 4 bases and J lost 5, with 21 bases in between. The germline V gene encodes CDR1 SGHNT and CDR2 YENEEA. CDR3 region: CASSSGGTAGRNEQYF. For the CDR3, the DNA is TGTGCCAGCAGCTCTGGGGGAACGGCGGGAAGAAACGAGCAGTACTTC.

V and J are TRBV10-3 and TRBJ2-5; 14 positions agree with TRBD2. This CDR3 spans 17 amino acids. The germline V gene encodes CDR1 ENHRY and CDR2 SYGVKD. Unmatched junction bases numbered 14, after V lost 5 bases and J lost 9 bases. CDR3 residues: CAISPGTSGSGGGSQYF. The CDR3 DNA reads as TGTGCCATCAGTCCCGGGACTAGCGGGAGTGGCGGGGGTTCCCAGTACTTC.

The sample holds one count of this clone. The chain uses TRBV9 and TRBJ2-3, with TRBD2 matching 9 bases. The CDR3 consists of 17 residues. Germline CDR1 SGDLS, CDR2 YYNGEE. V dropped 4 bases and J dropped 2; count of bases not matched to a gene: 11. The CDR3, as DNA: TGTGCCAGCAGCCTCCTTAGCGGGGGCGTTTTCACAGATACGCAGTATTTT. This codes for CASSLLSGGVFTDTQYF.

The gene calls are TRBV6-5 and TRBJ2-5; D unclear. Germline V gene data show CDR1 as MNHEY and CDR2 as SVGAGI. This CDR3 contains 14 residues. V lost 2 bases and J 5 bases, leaving 12 bases between the germline ends. CDR3 nucleotide sequence: TGTGCCAGCAGTTACGGCCAACGACTGGAGACCCAGTACTTC. Encoded protein: CASSYGQRLETQYF.

The chain carries TRBV4-1 and TRBJ2-1; D is perhaps TRBD2 (5 bases). V shed 5 bases and J shed 6 bases, with 11 bases lying between them. This CDR3 is 13 amino acids long. The V gene's germline CDR1 is MGHRA and CDR2 YSYEKL. As DNA, the CDR3 is TGCGCCAGCAGCTATTCTAGCAGCAATGAGCAGTTCTTC. It encodes CASSYSSSNEQFF.